This paragraph reports one T cell receptor beta chain. The target antigen is unknown. Germline CDR1 MNHEY, CDR2 SVGAGI. The length of the CDR3 is 15 residues. Losses at the gene ends were 7 bases for V and 0 bases for J; bases not matched to a gene: 4. These data are taken from a study of Ad26.COV2.S vaccination and SARS-CoV-2 variants. Only in-frame clones appear in the TCRdb table, and some are missing; sequencing was by immunoSEQ multiplex PCR. The data show about 440,000 clones, roughly 87% seen once. Findings of the study overall: Placebo recipients and vaccine recipients were similar in non-spike TCR breadth.

This sample's treatment: some 19 received Ad26.COV2.S at low or high dose, single or two shots; five or six received placebo; per-sample allocation not given. Specimens were obtained on day 63 following the first vaccine or placebo injection. This receptor was identified in a person between 18 and 59 years old who received the Ad26.COV2.S COVID-19 vaccine or a placebo. This sequence joins TRBV6-5 and TRBJ2-2; TRBD2 matches at 8 bases. The sample here was peripheral blood, taken in a trial of Ad26.COV2.S vaccine versus placebo. The CDR3 is CASTPGGANTGELFF. The DNA of the CDR3 is TGTGCCAGCACGCCGGGAGGGGCGAACACCGGGGAGCTGTTTTTT.